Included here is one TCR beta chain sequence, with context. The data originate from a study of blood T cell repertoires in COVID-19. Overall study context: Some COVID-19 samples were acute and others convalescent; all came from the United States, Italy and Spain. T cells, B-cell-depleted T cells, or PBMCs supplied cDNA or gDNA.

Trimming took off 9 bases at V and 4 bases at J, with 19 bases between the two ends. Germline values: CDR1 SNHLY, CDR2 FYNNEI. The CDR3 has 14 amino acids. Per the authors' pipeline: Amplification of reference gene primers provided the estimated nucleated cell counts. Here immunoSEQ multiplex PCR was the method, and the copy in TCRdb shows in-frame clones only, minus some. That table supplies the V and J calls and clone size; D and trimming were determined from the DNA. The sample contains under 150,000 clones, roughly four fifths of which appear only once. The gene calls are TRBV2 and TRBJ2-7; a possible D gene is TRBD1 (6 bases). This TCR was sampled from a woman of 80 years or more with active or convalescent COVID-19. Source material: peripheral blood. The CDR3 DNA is TGTGCCAGTAAGTTCGGGACACGAAATTACGAGCAGTACTTC. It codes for CASKFGTRNYEQYF.